This T cell receptor beta chain was identified during a study of PD-1 blockade in classical Hodgkin lymphoma. Generated by immunoSEQ multiplex PCR, the TCRdb table keeps only in-frame clones and is missing some. The sample contains more than 40,000 clones, around 78% of which appear only once. Trimming stripped 7 bases from V and 4 bases from J, with 17 bases between. The CDR3 covers 14 residues. The V gene's germline CDR1 is SGDLS and CDR2 YYNGEE. Sample time point: cycle 4 day 1 (C4D1), after around six weeks of nivolumab. No patient escaped relapse after autologous stem cell transplantation, and brentuximab vedotin exposure varied.

The chain couples TRBV9 to TRBJ1-2; a possible D gene is TRBD1 (6 bases). This specimen consisted of peripheral blood mononuclear cells (PBMCs), obtained before the fourth cycle of nivolumab. This TCR came from a human donor with classical Hodgkin lymphoma. CDR3 amino acids: CASGGPEGGYGYTF. The CDR3 nucleotides are TGTGCCAGCGGGGGCCCTGAGGGTGGCTATGGCTACACCTTC. Complete variable domain (other parts from reference TRBV9 and TRBJ1-2): DSGVTQTPKHLITATGQRVTLRCSPRSGDLSVYWYQQSLDQGLQFLIQYYNGEERAKGNILERFSAQQFPDLHSELNLSSLELGDSALYFCASGGPEGGYGYTFGSGTRLTVV.